Presented here are 2 T cell receptor beta chains from one specimen sequenced in a study of cytomegalovirus exposure and HLA in healthy donors. PCR involved 60 Vbeta and 13 Jbeta primers. Profiling relied on immunoSEQ multiplex PCR, and the TCRdb table lists in-frame clones only, not all of them. The table records 90,000 or so clones, about 75% of them present only once. The sample taken for sequencing was PBMCs. The receptors come from a man aged 25 to 40 in good health and CMV-seropositive.

This rearrangement joins TRBV7-3 to TRBJ2-2; tentative D call: TRBD2 (5 bases). With 0 bases removed from V and 3 bases from J, the gap between germline ends came to 11 bases. The CDR3 has 16 amino acids. In germline, CDR1 is SGHTA, CDR2 FQGTGA. The CDR3 reads CASSLTAGGHTGELFF. In nucleotides, the CDR3 is TGTGCCAGCAGCTTAACGGCGGGCGGGCACACCGGGGAGCTGTTTTTT.

The gene calls are TRBV20-1 and TRBJ1-2; D gene unclear. Germline V CDR1 and CDR2: DFQATT, SNEGSKA (reference sequence). Trimming left V 5 bases short and J 5 bases short, with 6 bases between. CDR3 length equals 10 residues. The CDR3 DNA follows: TGCAGTGCTGCACTATATGGCTACACCTTC. Translated, it gives CSAALYGYTF.